A single sample gave rise to the 3 T cell receptor beta chains below, sequenced in a study of molecular identifiers for immune sequencing clone quantification. TCRdb redid the calling of the PCR reads with MiXCR, one entry per CDR3 protein. The data contain a few hundred thousand distinct CDR3 sequences, about a quarter of them singletons. Sequencing input: naive CD8+ T cells from blood, with Jurkat cell RNA spiked in. Subset specified: FACS-sorted CD8+CD4-CCR7+CD45RA+ naive T cells. These receptors all come from a human donor in good health. Some libraries in this study had Jurkat cell RNA spiked in.

Of note for this clonotype: A much larger clonotype is one base distant, so this may be a read error. V gene TRBV20-1 combines with J gene TRBJ2-3; D gene unclear. The DNA end is a closer match to TRBJ1-5, so the J assignment may be wrong. This CDR3 is built from 17 residues. Looked up from germline, CDR1 is DFQATT and CDR2 is SNEGSKA (reference sequence). The DNA for the CDR3 is TGCAGTGCTCAATTAGCGGGAGGGCTCCGGCTCACAGATACGCAGCATTTT. This codes for CSAQLAGGLRLTDTQHF.

This clonotype came up a few times. The chain joins TRBV12-3 or TRBV12-4 to TRBJ1-5; TRBD1 agrees at 7 bases. The CDR3 is 13 residues long. Losses at the gene ends were 5 bases for V and 5 bases for J; bases not matched to a gene: 3. The CDR3 sequence is CASSRTGDQPQHF. The CDR3 DNA follows: TGTGCCAGCAGTCGGACAGGAGATCAGCCCCAGCATTTT.

The V gene is TRBV4-1, the J gene TRBJ2-7; TRBD1 or TRBD2 may be the D gene (5 bases each). The CDR3 has 14 amino acids. Germline assignment: CDR1 MGHRA and CDR2 YSYEKL. V lost 4 bases to trimming and J lost 3 bases, with 13 bases between them. The CDR3 sequence is CASSPGPLFYEQYF. The CDR3 DNA reads as TGCGCCAGCAGCCCGGGACCGCTTTTCTACGAGCAGTACTTC.